These T cell receptor beta chains were read from a single sample in a study of blood T cell repertoires in COVID-19. The table came from immunoSEQ multiplex PCR; TCRdb's copy has only in-frame clones and leaves some out. Among hundreds of thousands of clones listed, around 85% were seen once. The source material was PBMCs or T cells enriched from blood (not recorded which). Receptors originate from a woman aged 50 to 60 in a cohort exposed to, infected with or recovered from COVID-19 (not recorded which). Both conserved end residues are part of each CDR3. A D gene is named only where the DNA matches it firmly. Size is stated for part of the rows, as once, few or many counts, or as a class when the clone is expanded.

V gene,clone size,J gene,D gene,CDR3 protein,CDR3 DNA
TRBV27,-,TRBJ1-1,-,CASSLPQGRAFF,TGTGCCAGCAGTTTACCCCAGGGTCGGGCTTTCTTT
TRBV9,-,TRBJ2-1,TRBD1,CASSVQQGNEQFF,TGTGCCAGCAGCGTGCAACAGGGGAATGAGCAGTTCTTC
TRBV18,-,TRBJ1-2,-,CASSPPPAAYGYTF,TGTGCCAGCTCACCACCCCCCGCGGCCTATGGCTACACCTTC
TRBV2,few,TRBJ2-2,-,CASSGQGTGELFF,TGTGCCAGCAGTGGGCAGGGGACCGGGGAGCTGTTTTTT
TRBV6-4,few,TRBJ1-1,-,CASSESANTEAFF,TGTGCCAGCAGTGAGAGCGCTAACACTGAAGCTTTCTTT
TRBV6-2/TRBV6-3,-,TRBJ2-5,TRBD1,CASSQGQQETQYF,TGTGCCAGCAGTCAGGGACAGCAAGAGACCCAGTACTTC
TRBV23-1,-,TRBJ2-1,TRBD1,CASSQYGTGTYNEQFF,TGCGCCAGCAGTCAGTACGGGACAGGTACCTACAATGAGCAGTTCTTC
TRBV29-1,-,TRBJ2-3,TRBD2,CSVEDRFSGGAPDTQYF,TGCAGCGTTGAAGATCGGTTTTCCGGGGGGGCCCCAGATACGCAGTATTTT
TRBV19,-,TRBJ1-4,TRBD1,CASSISDRVAEKLFF,TGTGCCAGTAGTATCTCCGACAGGGTCGCGGAAAAACTGTTTTTT
TRBV4-2,once,TRBJ1-2,TRBD1,CASSQGGTGSDYGYTF,TGTGCCAGCAGCCAAGGTGGGACAGGGAGCGACTATGGCTACACCTTC
TRBV2,few,TRBJ1-2,-,CASSAGGARGGYTF,TGTGCCAGCAGTGCTGGGGGCGCGAGGGGTGGCTACACCTTC
TRBV7-3,-,TRBJ2-3,-,CASSLDSGGTDTQYF,TGTGCCAGCAGCTTAGATAGCGGAGGCACAGATACGCAGTATTTT
TRBV19,-,TRBJ1-5,-,CASSIASPVDQPQHF,TGTGCCAGTAGTATCGCATCCCCAGTTGATCAGCCCCAGCATTTT
TRBV5-6,-,TRBJ2-7,TRBD1,CASSGVGTAYEQYF,TGTGCCAGCAGCGGGGTGGGGACAGCCTACGAGCAGTACTTC
TRBV7-9,-,TRBJ1-2,TRBD1,CASSHDRDGYGYTF,TGTGCCAGCAGCCACGACAGGGACGGCTATGGCTACACCTTC
TRBV7-3,-,TRBJ1-2,TRBD1,CASKVGQGLPDTF,TGTGCCAGCAAGGTGGGACAGGGACTGCCGGACACCTTC
TRBV10-2,-,TRBJ1-1,TRBD1,CASRGQVPTEAFF,TGCGCCAGCAGGGGACAGGTTCCCACTGAAGCTTTCTTT
TRBV28,once,TRBJ2-7,-,CASSLSPQGPKGYEQYF,TGTGCCAGCAGTTTATCGCCCCAGGGCCCCAAAGGCTACGAGCAGTACTTC
TRBV7-8,few,TRBJ1-6,-,CASSYGIGVSPLHF,TGTGCCAGCAGCTACGGCATAGGGGTTTCACCCCTCCACTTT
TRBV5-1,-,TRBJ2-3,TRBD1,CASSWTGRTDTQYF,TGCGCCAGCAGCTGGACAGGTCGCACAGATACGCAGTATTTT
TRBV11-2,-,TRBJ1-2,-,CASSPPGNYGYTF,TGTGCCAGCAGCCCGCCGGGGAACTATGGCTACACCTTC
TRBV7-9,-,TRBJ2-7,-,CASSLVGESYEQYF,TGTGCCAGCAGCTTAGTCGGAGAGTCCTACGAGCAGTACTTC
TRBV7-2,-,TRBJ2-7,-,CASSFTFDSFYEQYF,TGTGCCAGCAGCTTCACCTTCGACAGTTTCTACGAGCAGTACTTC
TRBV19,-,TRBJ2-7,TRBD1,CASSPGTGFYEQYF,TGTGCCAGTAGCCCCGGGACAGGATTCTACGAGCAGTACTTC
TRBV9,-,TRBJ2-7,TRBD1,CASSVLTGGEQYF,TGTGCCAGCAGCGTACTAACAGGGGGCGAGCAGTACTTC
TRBV28,-,TRBJ1-5,-,CASSAVGGSNQPQHF,TGTGCCAGCAGCGCAGTGGGAGGGAGCAATCAGCCCCAGCATTTT
TRBV27,-,TRBJ1-3,-,CASSLTRGVGNTIYF,TGTGCCAGCAGCCTGACACGGGGGGTAGGAAACACCATATATTTT
TRBV7-9,-,TRBJ1-1,-,CASSFAINTEAFF,TGTGCCAGCAGCTTCGCGATCAACACTGAAGCTTTCTTT
TRBV7-8,-,TRBJ1-5,-,CASSPSGGDTRPPQHF,TGTGCCAGCAGCCCAAGTGGGGGGGACACCCGACCGCCCCAGCATTTT
TRBV19,-,TRBJ1-3,TRBD1,CASSILQGRRGNTIYF,TGTGCCAGTAGTATTCTACAGGGGCGAAGAGGAAACACCATATATTTT
TRBV19,-,TRBJ1-5,TRBD1,CASRQGEINQPQHF,TGTGCCAGTCGGCAGGGGGAGATCAATCAGCCCCAGCATTTT
TRBV14,-,TRBJ1-3,-,CASSQDWGPLPGNTIYF,TGTGCCAGCAGCCAAGATTGGGGCCCCCTCCCGGGAAACACCATATATTTT
TRBV6-4,few,TRBJ2-3,TRBD2,CASSAVSGGADYTQYF,TGTGCCAGCAGTGCAGTAAGCGGGGGGGCCGATTATACGCAGTATTTT
TRBV20-1,-,TRBJ1-2,TRBD1,CSASTGTGYGYTF,TGCAGTGCTAGTACCGGGACAGGATATGGCTACACCTTC
TRBV7-6,many,TRBJ2-7,TRBD2,CASSLNSGGAIEQYF,TGTGCCAGCAGCTTGAATAGCGGGGGGGCCATCGAGCAGTACTTC
TRBV6-2/TRBV6-3,-,TRBJ2-3,TRBD2,CASSYSTSGVSTDTQYF,TGTGCCAGCAGTTACTCGACTAGCGGGGTTTCCACAGATACGCAGTATTTT
TRBV5-6,-,TRBJ2-2,TRBD1,CASRRRLDRYTGELFF,TGTGCCAGCAGACGGAGGCTGGACAGGTACACCGGGGAGCTGTTTTTT
TRBV12-3/TRBV12-4,-,TRBJ1-2,-,CASSLLESLSYTF,TGTGCCAGCAGTTTATTGGAGAGTTTAAGCTACACCTTC
TRBV15,once,TRBJ2-2,-,CATSSSGNTGELFF,TGTGCCACCAGCAGTAGCGGGAACACCGGGGAGCTGTTTTTT
TRBV6-6,-,TRBJ1-2,TRBD1,CASSFSTGGYGYTF,TGTGCCAGCAGTTTTTCGACAGGGGGCTATGGCTACACCTTC
TRBV4-3,-,TRBJ2-2,TRBD2,CASSQVLAGEGGELFF,TGCGCCAGCAGCCAAGTACTAGCGGGGGAAGGCGGGGAGCTGTTTTTT
TRBV4-2,few,TRBJ1-2,-,CASSQDSGGNYGYTF,TGTGCCAGCAGCCAAGACTCGGGAGGGAACTATGGCTACACCTTC
TRBV9,-,TRBJ1-1,-,CASSPSRAARTEAFF,TGTGCCAGCAGCCCTTCCCGTGCGGCCCGGACTGAAGCTTTCTTT
TRBV15,-,TRBJ1-3,-,CATSRDRFSGNTIYF,TGTGCCACCAGCAGAGATCGTTTCTCTGGAAACACCATATATTTT
TRBV7-2,-,TRBJ2-5,TRBD2,CASSLAWRAGGIRETQYF,TGTGCCAGCAGCTTAGCGTGGCGAGCGGGGGGAATCAGAGAGACCCAGTACTTC
TRBV5-1,-,TRBJ2-5,-,CASSSERGQETQYF,TGCGCCAGCAGCTCCGAAAGGGGTCAAGAGACCCAGTACTTC